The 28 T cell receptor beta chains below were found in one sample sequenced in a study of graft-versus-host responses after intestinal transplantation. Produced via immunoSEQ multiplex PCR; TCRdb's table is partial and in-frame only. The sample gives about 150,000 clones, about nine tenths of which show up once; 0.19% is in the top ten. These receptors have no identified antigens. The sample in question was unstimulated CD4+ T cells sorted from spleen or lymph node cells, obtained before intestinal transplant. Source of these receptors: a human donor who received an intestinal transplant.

The chain's CDR3 is CASSTTGTLYQPQHF. In DNA, the CDR3 is TGTGCCAGCAGCACTACAGGGACGCTGTATCAGCCCCAGCATTTT. The rearrangement uses TRBV21-1 and TRBJ1-5; the D call of TRBD1 is as the table states it, not checked on the DNA. TRBV21-1 is a known pseudogene. The CDR3 consists of 15 residues.

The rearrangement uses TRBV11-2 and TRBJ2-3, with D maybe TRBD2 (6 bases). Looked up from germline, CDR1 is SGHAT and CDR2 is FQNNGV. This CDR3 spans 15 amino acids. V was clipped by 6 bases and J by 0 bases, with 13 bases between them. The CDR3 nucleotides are TGTGCCAGCAGACTTCAGGGAGGAAGCACAGATACGCAGTATTTT. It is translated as CASRLQGGSTDTQYF.

The CDR3 protein is CASSLWDRAFSIAEAFF. The CDR3 DNA sequence: TGTGCCAGCAGTTTATGGGACAGGGCCTTTTCGATTGCTGAAGCTTTCTTT. The gene calls are TRBV28 and TRBJ1-1; 8 nucleotides align to TRBD1. J was trimmed by 6 bases and V by 0 bases; bases with no gene match: 12. This CDR3 is 17 amino acids long. The V gene's germline CDR1 is MDHEN and CDR2 SYDVKM.

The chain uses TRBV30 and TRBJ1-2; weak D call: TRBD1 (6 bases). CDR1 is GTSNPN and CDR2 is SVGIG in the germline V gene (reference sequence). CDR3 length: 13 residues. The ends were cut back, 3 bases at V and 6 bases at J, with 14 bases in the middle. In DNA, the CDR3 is TGTGCCTGGAGCCCACAGGGCCCCCATGGCTACACCTTC. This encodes CAWSPQGPHGYTF.

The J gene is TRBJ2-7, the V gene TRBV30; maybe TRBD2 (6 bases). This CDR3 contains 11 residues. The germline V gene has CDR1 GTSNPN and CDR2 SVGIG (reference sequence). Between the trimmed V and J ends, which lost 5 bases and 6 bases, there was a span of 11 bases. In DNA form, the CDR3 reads TGTGCCTGGGGGGGGAAGGGCGAGCAGTACTTC. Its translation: CAWGGKGEQYF.

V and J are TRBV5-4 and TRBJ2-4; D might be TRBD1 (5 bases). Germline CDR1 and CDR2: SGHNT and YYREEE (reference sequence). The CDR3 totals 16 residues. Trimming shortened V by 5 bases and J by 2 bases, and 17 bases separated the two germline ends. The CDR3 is CASSLGQGLTKNIQYF. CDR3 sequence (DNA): TGTGCCAGCAGTCTAGGCCAGGGTTTGACCAAAAACATTCAGTACTTC.

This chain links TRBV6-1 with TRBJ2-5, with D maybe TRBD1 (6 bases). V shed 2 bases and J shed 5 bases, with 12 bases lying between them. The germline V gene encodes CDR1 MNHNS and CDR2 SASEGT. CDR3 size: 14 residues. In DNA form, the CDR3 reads TGTGCCAGCAGTGAACCAGGGGTTAGGGAGACCCAGTACTTC. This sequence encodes CASSEPGVRETQYF.

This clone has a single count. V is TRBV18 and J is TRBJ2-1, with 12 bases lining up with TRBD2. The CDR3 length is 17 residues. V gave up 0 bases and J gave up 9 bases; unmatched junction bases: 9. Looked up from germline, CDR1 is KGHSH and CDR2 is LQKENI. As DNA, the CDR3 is TGTGCCAGCTCACCACCAAGACTAGCGGGAGCCCCGAGTGAGCAGTTCTTC. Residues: CASSPPRLAGAPSEQFF.

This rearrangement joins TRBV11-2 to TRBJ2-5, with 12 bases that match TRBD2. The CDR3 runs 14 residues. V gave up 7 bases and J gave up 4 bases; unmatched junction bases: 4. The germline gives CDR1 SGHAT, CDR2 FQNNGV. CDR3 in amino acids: CASTPTSGRETQYF. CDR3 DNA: TGTGCCAGCACCCCGACTAGCGGGAGAGAGACCCAGTACTTC.

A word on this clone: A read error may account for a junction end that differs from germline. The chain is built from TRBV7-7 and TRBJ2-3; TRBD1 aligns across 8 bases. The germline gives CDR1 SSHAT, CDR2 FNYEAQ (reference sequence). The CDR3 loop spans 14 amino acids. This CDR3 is CASSLGQGSDTQYF. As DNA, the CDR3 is TGTGCTAGCAGCCTCGGACAGGGCTCAGATACGCAGTATTTT.

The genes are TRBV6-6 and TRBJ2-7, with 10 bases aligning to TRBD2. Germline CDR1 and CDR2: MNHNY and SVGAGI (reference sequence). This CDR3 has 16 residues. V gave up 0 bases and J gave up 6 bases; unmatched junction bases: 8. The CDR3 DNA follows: TGTGCCAGCAGTTACTCGAGGCCTAGCGGGAGCGGCGAGCAGTACTTC. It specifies CASSYSRPSGSGEQYF.

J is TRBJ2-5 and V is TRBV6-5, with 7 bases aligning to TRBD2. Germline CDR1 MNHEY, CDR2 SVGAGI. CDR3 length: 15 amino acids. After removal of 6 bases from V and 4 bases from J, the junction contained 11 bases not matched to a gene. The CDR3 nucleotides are TGTGCCAGCAGACCCGTTGCGGGAGTAGTAGAGACCCAGTACTTC. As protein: CASRPVAGVVETQYF.

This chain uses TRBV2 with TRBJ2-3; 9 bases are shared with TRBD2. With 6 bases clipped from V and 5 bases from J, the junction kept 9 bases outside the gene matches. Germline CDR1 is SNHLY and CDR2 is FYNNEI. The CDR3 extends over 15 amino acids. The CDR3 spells CASSKGLAGRDTQYF. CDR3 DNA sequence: TGTGCCAGCAGCAAGGGGCTAGCGGGAAGAGATACGCAGTATTTT.

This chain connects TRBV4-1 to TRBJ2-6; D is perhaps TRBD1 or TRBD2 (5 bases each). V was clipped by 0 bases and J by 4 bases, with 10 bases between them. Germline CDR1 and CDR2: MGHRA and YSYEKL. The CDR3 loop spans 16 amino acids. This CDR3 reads CASSQDGGLGANVLTF. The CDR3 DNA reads TGCGCCAGCAGCCAAGATGGGGGTTTGGGGGCCAACGTCCTGACTTTC.

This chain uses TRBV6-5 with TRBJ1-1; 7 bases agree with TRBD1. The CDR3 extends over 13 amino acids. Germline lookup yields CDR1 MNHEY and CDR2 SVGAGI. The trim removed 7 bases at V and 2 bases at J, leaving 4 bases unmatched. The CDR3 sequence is CASTRQGNTEAFF. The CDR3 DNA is TGTGCCAGCACTCGACAGGGAAACACTGAAGCTTTCTTT.

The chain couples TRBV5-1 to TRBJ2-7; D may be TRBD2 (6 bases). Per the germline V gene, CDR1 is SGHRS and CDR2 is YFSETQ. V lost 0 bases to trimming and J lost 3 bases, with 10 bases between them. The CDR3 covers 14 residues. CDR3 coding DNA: TGCGCCAGCAGCTTGGGGATTAGCGGCTACGAGCAGTACTTC. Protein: CASSLGISGYEQYF.

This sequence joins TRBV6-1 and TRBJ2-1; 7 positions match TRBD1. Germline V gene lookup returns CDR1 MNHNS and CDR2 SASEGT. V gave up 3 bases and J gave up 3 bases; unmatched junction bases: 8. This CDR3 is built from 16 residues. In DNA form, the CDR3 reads TGTGCCAGCAGTGACAGACAGGGATACTACTACAATGAGCAGTTCTTC. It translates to CASSDRQGYYYNEQFF.

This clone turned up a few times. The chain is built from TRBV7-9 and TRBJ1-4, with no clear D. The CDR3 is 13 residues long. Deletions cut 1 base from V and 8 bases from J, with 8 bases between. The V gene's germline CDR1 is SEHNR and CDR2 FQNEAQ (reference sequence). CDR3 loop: CASSLGVGEKLFF. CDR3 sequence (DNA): TGTGCCAGCAGCTTAGGGGTCGGCGAAAAACTGTTTTTT.

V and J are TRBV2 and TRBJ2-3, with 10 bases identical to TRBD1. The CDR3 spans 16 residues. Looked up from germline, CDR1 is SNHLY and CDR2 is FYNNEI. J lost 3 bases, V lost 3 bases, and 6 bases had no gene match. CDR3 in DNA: TGTGCCAGCAGTGATAGAGGACAGGGGGTGACAGATACGCAGTATTTT. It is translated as CASSDRGQGVTDTQYF.

For the CDR3, the DNA is TGTGCCAGCAGCTTATCAAGCGCTGATTACAATGAGCAGTTCTTC. Protein product: CASSLSSADYNEQFF. This sequence joins TRBV7-7 and TRBJ2-1; D gene unclear. This CDR3 has 15 residues. The germline CDR1 and CDR2 sequences are SSHAT and FNYEAQ (reference sequence). Trimming shortened V by 2 bases and J by 4 bases, and 12 bases separated the two germline ends.

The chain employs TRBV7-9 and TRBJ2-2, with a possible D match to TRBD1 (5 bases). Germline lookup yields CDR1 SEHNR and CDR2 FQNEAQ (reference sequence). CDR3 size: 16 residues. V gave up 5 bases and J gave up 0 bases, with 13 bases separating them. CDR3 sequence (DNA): TGTGCCAGCAGCCGACCACGACAGACGAACACCGGGGAGCTGTTTTTT. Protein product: CASSRPRQTNTGELFF.

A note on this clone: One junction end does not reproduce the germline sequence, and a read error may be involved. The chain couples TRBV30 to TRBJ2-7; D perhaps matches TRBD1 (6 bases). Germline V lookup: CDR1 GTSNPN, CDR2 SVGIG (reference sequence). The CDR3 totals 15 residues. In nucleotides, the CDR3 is TGTGCCTGGCGTGTAGAGGGGGTGGGGGCCTACGAGCAGTACTTC. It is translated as CAWRVEGVGAYEQYF.

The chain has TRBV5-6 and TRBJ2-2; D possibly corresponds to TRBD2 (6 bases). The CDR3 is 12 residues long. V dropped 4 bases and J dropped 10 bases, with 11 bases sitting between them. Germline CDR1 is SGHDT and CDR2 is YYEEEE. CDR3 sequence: CASSQGLKELFF. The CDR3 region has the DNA TGTGCCAGCAGCCAGGGACTGAAGGAGCTGTTTTTT.

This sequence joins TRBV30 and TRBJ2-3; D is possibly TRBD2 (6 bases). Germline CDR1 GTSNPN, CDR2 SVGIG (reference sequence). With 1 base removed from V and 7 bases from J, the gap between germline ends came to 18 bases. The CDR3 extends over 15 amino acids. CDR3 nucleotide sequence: TGTGCCTGGAGTGGAAGGGCCGGGAGCATTAATACGCAGTATTTT. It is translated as CAWSGRAGSINTQYF.

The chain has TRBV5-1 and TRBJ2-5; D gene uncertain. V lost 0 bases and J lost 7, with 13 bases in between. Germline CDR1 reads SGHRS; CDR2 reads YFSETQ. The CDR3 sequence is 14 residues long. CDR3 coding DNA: TGCGCCAGCAGCTTGGCCCAGGCACAGCTGACCCAGTACTTC. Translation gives CASSLAQAQLTQYF.

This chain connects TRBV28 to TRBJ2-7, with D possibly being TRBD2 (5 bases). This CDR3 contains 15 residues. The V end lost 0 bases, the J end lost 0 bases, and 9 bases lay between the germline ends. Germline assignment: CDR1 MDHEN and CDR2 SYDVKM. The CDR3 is CASSLWSGNSYEQYF. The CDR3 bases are TGTGCCAGCAGTTTATGGTCCGGGAACTCCTACGAGCAGTACTTC.

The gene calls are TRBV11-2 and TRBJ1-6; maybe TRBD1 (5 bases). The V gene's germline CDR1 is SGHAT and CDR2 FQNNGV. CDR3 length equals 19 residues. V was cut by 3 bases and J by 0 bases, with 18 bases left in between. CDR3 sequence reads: CASSLRVTGLSSYNSPLHF. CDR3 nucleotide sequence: TGTGCCAGCAGCTTGAGAGTAACAGGCCTCAGCTCCTATAATTCACCCCTCCACTTT. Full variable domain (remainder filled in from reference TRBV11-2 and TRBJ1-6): EAGVAQSPRYKIIEKRQSVAFWCNPISGHATLYWYQQILGQGPKLLIQFQNNGVVDDSQLPKDRFSAERLKGVDSTLKIQPAKLEDSAVYLCASSLRVTGLSSYNSPLHFGNGTRLTVT.

The CDR3 bases are TGTGCCAGCTCACCTACGGCGGGAGCCCCCTACTCAGCGCAGTATTTT. This codes for CASSPTAGAPYSAQYF. This chain connects TRBV18 to TRBJ2-3, with 7 bases that match TRBD2. CDR3 length equals 16 residues. The germline V gene encodes CDR1 KGHSH and CDR2 LQKENI. V was clipped by 3 bases and J by 10 bases; unmatched bases: 16. Filled out from reference TRBV18 and TRBJ2-3, the complete variable domain reads NAGVMQNPRHLVRRRGQEARLRCSPMKGHSHVYWYRQLPEEGLKFMVYLQKENIIDESGMPKERFSAEFPKEGPSILRIQQVVRGDSAAYFCASSPTAGAPYSAQYFGPGTRLTVL.